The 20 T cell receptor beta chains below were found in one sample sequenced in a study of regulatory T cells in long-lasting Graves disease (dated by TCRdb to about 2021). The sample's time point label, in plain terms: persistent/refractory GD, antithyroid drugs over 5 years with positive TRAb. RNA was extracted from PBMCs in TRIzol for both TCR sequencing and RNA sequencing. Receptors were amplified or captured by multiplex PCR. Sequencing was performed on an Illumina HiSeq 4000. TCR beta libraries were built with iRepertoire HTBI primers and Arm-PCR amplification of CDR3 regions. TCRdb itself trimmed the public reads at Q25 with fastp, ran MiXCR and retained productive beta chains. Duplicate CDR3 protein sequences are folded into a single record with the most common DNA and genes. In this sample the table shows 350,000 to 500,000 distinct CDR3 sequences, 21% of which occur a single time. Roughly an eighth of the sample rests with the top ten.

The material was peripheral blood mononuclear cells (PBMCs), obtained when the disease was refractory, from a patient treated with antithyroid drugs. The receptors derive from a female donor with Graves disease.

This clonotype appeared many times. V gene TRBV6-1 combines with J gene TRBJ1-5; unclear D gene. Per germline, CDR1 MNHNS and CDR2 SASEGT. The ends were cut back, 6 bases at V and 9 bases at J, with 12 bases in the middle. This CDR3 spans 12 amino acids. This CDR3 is CASRETGRPQHF. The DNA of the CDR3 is TGTGCCAGCAGAGAGACCGGTCGGCCCCAGCATTTT.

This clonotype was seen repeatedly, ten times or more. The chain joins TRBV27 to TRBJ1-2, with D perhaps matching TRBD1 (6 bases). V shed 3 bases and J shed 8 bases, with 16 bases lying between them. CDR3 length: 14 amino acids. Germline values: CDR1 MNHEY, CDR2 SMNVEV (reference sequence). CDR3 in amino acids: CASSFIDRPGGYTF. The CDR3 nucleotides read TGTGCCAGCAGTTTCATCGACAGGCCGGGAGGCTACACCTTC.

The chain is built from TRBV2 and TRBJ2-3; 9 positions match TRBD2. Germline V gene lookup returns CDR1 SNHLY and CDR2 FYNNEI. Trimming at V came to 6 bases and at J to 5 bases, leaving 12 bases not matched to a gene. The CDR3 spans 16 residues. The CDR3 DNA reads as TGTGCCAGCAGCCGAGTAGCGGGGGAGGGAAAAGATACGCAGTATTTT. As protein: CASSRVAGEGKDTQYF.

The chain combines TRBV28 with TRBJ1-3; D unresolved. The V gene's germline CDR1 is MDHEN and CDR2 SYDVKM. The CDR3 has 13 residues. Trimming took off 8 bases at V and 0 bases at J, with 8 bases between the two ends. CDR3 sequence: CASAGFSGNTIYF. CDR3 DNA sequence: TGTGCCAGCGCAGGATTCTCTGGAAACACCATATATTTT.

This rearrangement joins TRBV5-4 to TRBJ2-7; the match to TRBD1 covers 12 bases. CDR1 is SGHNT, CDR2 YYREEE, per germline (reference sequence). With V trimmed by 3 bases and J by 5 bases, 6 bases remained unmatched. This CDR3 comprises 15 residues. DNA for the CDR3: TGTGCCAGCAGCTCGAGGGACAGGGGGCAAAACGAGCAGTACTTC. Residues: CASSSRDRGQNEQYF. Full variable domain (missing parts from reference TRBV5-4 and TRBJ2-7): ETGVTQSPTHLIKTRGQQVTLRCSSQSGHNTVSWYQQALGQGPQFIFQYYREEENGRGNFPPRFSGLQFPNYSSELNVNALELDDSALYLCASSSRDRGQNEQYFGPGTRLTVT.

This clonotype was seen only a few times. Written as DNA, the CDR3 is TGTGCCAGTAGTATCGGCAGGGGGAAAATGGTCAATCAGCCCCAGCATTTT. Translation: CASSIGRGKMVNQPQHF. The V call is TRBV19, the J call TRBJ1-5, with 7 bases lining up with TRBD1. The CDR3 contains 17 residues. Germline V gene data show CDR1 as LNHDA and CDR2 as SQIVND (reference sequence). J lost 3 bases, V lost 3 bases, and 11 bases had no gene match.

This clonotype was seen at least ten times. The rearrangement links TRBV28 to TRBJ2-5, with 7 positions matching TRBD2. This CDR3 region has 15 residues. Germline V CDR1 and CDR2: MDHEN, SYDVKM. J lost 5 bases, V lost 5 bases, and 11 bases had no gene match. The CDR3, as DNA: TGTGCCAGCAGTGAGACTAGCCCGGAGGGGGAGACCCAGTACTTC. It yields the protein CASSETSPEGETQYF.

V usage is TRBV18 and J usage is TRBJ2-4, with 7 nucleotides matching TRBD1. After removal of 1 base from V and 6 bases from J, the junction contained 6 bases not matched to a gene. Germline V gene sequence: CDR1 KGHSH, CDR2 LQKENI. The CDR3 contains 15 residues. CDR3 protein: CASSPQGQGVNIQYF. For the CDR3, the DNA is TGTGCCAGCTCACCACAAGGTCAGGGGGTAAACATTCAGTACTTC.

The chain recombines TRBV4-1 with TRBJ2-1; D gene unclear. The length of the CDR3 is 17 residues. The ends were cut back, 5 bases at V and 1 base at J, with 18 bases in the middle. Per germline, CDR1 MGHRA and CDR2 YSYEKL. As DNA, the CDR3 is TGCGCCAGCAGCAGTAGGTGGACGGCTCTTTCCTACAATGAGCAGTTCTTC. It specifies CASSSRWTALSYNEQFF.

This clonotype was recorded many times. CDR3 in DNA: TGTGCCAGCCGAAGCAGGGGCGGCTATGGCTACACCTTC. It encodes CASRSRGGYGYTF. The chain is built from TRBV2 and TRBJ1-2; D possibly corresponds to TRBD1 (6 bases). CDR3 length: 13 residues. V was pared by 8 bases and J by 4 bases, with 14 bases between. Germline CDR1 reads SNHLY; CDR2 reads FYNNEI.

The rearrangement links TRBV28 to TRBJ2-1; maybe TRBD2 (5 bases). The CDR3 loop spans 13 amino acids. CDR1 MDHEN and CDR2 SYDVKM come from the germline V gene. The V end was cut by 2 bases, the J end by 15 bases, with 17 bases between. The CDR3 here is CASSLVERARLFF. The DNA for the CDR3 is TGTGCCAGCAGTTTAGTTGAGAGGGCGCGGCTGTTCTTC.

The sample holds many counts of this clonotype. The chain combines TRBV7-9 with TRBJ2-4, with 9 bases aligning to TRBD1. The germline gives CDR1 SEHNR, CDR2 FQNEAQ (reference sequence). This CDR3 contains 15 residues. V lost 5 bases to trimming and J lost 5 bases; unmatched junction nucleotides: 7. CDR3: CASSPGQGQENIQYF. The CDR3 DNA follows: TGTGCCAGCAGCCCTGGACAGGGGCAGGAAAACATTCAGTACTTC.

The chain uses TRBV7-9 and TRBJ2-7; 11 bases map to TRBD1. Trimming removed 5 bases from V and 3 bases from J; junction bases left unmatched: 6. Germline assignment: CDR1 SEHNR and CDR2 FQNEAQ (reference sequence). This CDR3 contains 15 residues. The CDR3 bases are TGTGCCAGCAGCCAAGGACAGGGGGCGAGCTACGAGCAGTACTTC. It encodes CASSQGQGASYEQYF.

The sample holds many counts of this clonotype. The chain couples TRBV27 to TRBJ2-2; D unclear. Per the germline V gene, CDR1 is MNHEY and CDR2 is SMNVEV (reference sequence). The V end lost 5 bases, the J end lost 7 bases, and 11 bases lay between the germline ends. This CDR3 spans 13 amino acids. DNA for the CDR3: TGTGCCAGCAGTCTTACGTGGGTCGGGGAGCTGTTTTTT. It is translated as CASSLTWVGELFF.

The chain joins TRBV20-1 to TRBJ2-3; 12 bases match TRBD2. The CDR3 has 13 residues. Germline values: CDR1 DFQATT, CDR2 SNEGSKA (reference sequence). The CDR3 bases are TGCAACCTAGCGGGAGGGCCCCCAGATACGCAGTATTTT. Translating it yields CNLAGGPPDTQYF.

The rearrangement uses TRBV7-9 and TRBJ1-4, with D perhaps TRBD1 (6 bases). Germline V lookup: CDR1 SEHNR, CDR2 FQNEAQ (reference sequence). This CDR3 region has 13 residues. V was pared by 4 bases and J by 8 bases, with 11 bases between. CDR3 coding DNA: TGTGCCAGCAGCTCACAGGGAGGAGAAAAACTGTTTTTT. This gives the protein CASSSQGGEKLFF.

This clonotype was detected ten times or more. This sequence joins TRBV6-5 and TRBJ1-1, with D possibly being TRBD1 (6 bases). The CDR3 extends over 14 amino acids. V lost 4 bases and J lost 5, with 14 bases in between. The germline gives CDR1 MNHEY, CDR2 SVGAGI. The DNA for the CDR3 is TGTGCCAGCAGTTGGGGGGTGGGGGCTACTGAAGCTTTCTTT. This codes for CASSWGVGATEAFF.

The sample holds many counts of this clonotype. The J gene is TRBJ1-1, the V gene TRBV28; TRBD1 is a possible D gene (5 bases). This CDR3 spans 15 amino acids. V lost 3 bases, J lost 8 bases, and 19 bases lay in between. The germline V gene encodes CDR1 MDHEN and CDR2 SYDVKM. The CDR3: CASSFGGSGRVEAFF. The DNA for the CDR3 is TGTGCCAGCAGTTTTGGGGGATCTGGAAGGGTGGAAGCTTTCTTT. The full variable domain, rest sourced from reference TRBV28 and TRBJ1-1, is DVKVTQSSRYLVKRTGEKVFLECVQDMDHENMFWYRQDPGLGLRLIYFSYDVKMKEKGDIPEGYSVSREKKERFSLILESASTNQTSMYLCASSFGGSGRVEAFFGQGTRLTVV.

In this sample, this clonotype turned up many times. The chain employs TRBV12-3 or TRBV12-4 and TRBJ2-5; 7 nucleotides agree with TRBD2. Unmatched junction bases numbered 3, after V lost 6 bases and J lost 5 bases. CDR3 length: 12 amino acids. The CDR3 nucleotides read TGTGCCAGCAGGGGGGAGGGGGAGACCCAGTACTTC. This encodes CASRGEGETQYF.

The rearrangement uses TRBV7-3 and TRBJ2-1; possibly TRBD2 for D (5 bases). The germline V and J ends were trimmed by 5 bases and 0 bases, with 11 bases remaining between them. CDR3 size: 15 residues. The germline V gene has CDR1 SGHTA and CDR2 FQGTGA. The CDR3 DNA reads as TGTGCCAGCAGCCCCCCGGGAAGCTCCTACAATGAGCAGTTCTTC. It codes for CASSPPGSSYNEQFF.